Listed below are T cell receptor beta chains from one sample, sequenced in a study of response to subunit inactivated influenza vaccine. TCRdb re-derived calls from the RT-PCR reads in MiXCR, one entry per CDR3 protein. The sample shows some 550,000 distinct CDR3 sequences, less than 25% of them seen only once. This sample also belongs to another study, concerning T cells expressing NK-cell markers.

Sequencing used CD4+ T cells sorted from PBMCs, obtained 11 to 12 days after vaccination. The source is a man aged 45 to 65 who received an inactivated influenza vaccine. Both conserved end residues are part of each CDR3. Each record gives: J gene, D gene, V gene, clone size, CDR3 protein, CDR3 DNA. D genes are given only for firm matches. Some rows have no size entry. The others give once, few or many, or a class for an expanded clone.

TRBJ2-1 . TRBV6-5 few CASSYSMSHSYNEQFF TGTGCCAGCAGTTACTCGATGAGTCACTCCTACAATGAGCAGTTCTTC
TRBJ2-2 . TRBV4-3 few CASSQDPDTETGELFF TGCGCCAGCAGCCAAGATCCCGACACGGAAACCGGGGAGCTGTTTTTT
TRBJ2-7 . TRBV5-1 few CASSLNSGRAPYEQYF TGCGCCAGCAGCTTGAATTCCGGGCGGGCCCCCTACGAGCAGTACTTC
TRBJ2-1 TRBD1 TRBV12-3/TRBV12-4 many CASSFLGQGEQFF TGTGCCAGCAGTTTCCTGGGACAGGGGGAGCAGTTCTTC
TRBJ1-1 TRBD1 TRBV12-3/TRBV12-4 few CASSLEGALTEAFF TGTGCCAGCAGTTTAGAGGGGGCCTTGACTGAAGCTTTCTTT
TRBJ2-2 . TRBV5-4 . CASSLYSRKGNGELFF TGTGCCAGCAGCTTGTACTCCAGGAAAGGGAACGGGGAGCTGTTTTTT
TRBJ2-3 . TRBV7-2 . CASSSQGQGTQYF TGTGCCAGCAGCTCCCAGGGTCAGGGTACGCAGTATTTT
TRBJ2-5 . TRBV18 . CASSPSLGGAETQYF TGTGCCAGCTCACCTTCGCTAGGTGGTGCGGAGACCCAGTACTTC
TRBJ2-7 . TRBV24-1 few CATSEGYEQYF TGTGCCACCAGCGAAGGGTACGAGCAGTACTTC
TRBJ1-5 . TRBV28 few CASGRDSNQTQHF TGTGCCAGCGGAAGGGATAGCAATCAGACCCAGCATTTT
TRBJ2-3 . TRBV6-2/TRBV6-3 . CASTLPADTQYF TGTGCCAGCACTCTCCCAGCAGATACGCAGTATTTT
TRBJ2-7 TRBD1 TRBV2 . CASTDGVLGQSSYEQYF TGTGCCAGCACCGACGGGGTTTTGGGACAGAGTTCCTACGAGCAGTACTTC
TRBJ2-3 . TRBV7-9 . CASSLVVLTDTQYF TGTGCCAGCAGCTTAGTGGTATTGACAGATACGCAGTATTTT
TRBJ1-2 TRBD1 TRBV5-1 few CASSPVQGQLYGYTF TGCGCCAGCAGCCCTGTCCAGGGACAGCTCTATGGCTACACCTTC